The clone carrying this T cell receptor (beta chain) has just a few counts. Its antigen is as yet unknown. This sample stems from a study of blood T cells in healthy people across ages. Study as a whole: Per every two T cells, about one barcoded beta molecule was captured by template switching. General study findings and limits: Per million T cells, TCR beta diversity dropped roughly linearly as age increased. The study lacked donor CMV status, which possibly confounded expanded clonotype changes. The percentage of naive T cells correlated strongly with TCR beta diversity.

The authors ran a second PCR of roughly 6 to 12 cycles using a sample-barcoded 5' primer and a J-beta primer mix. TCRdb used MiXCR to reprocess the 5' RACE reads, holding one entry per CDR3 protein. The sample shows 1,100,000 or so distinct CDR3 sequences, more than 35% of them seen only once. The CDR3 sequence is 15 residues long. The V and J ends lost 2 bases and 11 bases, in that order; junction bases with no gene match: 14. Per germline, CDR1 MNHNS and CDR2 SASEGT. V and J are TRBV6-1 and TRBJ2-5; 7 bases align to TRBD2. Sequencing was done on a sample of blood. This receptor was taken from a woman in her sixties in good health. CDR3 sequence reads: CASSEWGIIGEGQYF. CDR3 in DNA: TGTGCCAGCAGTGAATGGGGGATCATAGGGGAGGGGCAGTACTTC.